The 2 T cell receptor beta chains below all came from one sample that was sequenced in a study of cytomegalovirus exposure and HLA in healthy donors. With 60 Vbeta and 13 Jbeta primers, the PCR was carried out. Only in-frame clones appear in the TCRdb table, and some are missing; sequencing was by immunoSEQ multiplex PCR. The profile covers around 100,000 clones, with roughly 80% appearing a single time and 1.5% to 2% taken by the ten largest. Sequencing used PBMCs. These receptors originate from a woman aged 40 to 50 in good health and CMV-seronegative.

The chain recombines TRBV9 with TRBJ2-5, with 13 bases aligning to TRBD2. TRBJ2-7 matches the DNA end more closely, so the J call is doubtful. The CDR3 runs 14 residues. The germline V gene has CDR1 SGDLS and CDR2 YYNGEE. The CDR3, as DNA: TGTGCCAGCAGCGGGACTAGCGGGAGCTACGAGCAGTACTTC. Its protein product is CASSGTSGSYEQYF.

This chain connects TRBV5-6 to TRBJ2-7, with unresolved D. V shed 0 bases and J shed 6 bases, with 16 bases lying between them. The length of the CDR3 is 15 residues. Germline V gene sequence: CDR1 SGHDT, CDR2 YYEEEE. The CDR3 loop reads CASSLGAATPLEQYF. As DNA, the CDR3 is TGTGCCAGCAGCTTGGGTGCGGCTACCCCTCTCGAGCAGTACTTC.